This paragraph covers one TCR beta chain sequence. CDR3 length: 16 residues. The germline V and J ends were trimmed by 6 bases and 0 bases, with 17 bases remaining between them. CDR1 is SGHAT, CDR2 FQNNGV, per germline. The data derive from a study of T cell responses to AZD1222 COVID-19 vaccine. Method: immunoSEQ multiplex PCR; TCRdb's copy keeps in-frame clones and lacks some. There are 130,000 to 150,000 clones in the sample; under 95% occur only once, and around 1.9% lies in the top ten. This clonotype was obtained from an adult in good health. This chain connects TRBV11-2 to TRBJ1-2; unclear D gene. The sequencing used peripheral blood, collected on day 0 of AZD1222 vaccination. The CDR3 here is CASSPGSAMTNYGYTF. Written as DNA, the CDR3 is TGTGCCAGCAGTCCTGGGTCAGCAATGACTAACTATGGCTACACCTTC.